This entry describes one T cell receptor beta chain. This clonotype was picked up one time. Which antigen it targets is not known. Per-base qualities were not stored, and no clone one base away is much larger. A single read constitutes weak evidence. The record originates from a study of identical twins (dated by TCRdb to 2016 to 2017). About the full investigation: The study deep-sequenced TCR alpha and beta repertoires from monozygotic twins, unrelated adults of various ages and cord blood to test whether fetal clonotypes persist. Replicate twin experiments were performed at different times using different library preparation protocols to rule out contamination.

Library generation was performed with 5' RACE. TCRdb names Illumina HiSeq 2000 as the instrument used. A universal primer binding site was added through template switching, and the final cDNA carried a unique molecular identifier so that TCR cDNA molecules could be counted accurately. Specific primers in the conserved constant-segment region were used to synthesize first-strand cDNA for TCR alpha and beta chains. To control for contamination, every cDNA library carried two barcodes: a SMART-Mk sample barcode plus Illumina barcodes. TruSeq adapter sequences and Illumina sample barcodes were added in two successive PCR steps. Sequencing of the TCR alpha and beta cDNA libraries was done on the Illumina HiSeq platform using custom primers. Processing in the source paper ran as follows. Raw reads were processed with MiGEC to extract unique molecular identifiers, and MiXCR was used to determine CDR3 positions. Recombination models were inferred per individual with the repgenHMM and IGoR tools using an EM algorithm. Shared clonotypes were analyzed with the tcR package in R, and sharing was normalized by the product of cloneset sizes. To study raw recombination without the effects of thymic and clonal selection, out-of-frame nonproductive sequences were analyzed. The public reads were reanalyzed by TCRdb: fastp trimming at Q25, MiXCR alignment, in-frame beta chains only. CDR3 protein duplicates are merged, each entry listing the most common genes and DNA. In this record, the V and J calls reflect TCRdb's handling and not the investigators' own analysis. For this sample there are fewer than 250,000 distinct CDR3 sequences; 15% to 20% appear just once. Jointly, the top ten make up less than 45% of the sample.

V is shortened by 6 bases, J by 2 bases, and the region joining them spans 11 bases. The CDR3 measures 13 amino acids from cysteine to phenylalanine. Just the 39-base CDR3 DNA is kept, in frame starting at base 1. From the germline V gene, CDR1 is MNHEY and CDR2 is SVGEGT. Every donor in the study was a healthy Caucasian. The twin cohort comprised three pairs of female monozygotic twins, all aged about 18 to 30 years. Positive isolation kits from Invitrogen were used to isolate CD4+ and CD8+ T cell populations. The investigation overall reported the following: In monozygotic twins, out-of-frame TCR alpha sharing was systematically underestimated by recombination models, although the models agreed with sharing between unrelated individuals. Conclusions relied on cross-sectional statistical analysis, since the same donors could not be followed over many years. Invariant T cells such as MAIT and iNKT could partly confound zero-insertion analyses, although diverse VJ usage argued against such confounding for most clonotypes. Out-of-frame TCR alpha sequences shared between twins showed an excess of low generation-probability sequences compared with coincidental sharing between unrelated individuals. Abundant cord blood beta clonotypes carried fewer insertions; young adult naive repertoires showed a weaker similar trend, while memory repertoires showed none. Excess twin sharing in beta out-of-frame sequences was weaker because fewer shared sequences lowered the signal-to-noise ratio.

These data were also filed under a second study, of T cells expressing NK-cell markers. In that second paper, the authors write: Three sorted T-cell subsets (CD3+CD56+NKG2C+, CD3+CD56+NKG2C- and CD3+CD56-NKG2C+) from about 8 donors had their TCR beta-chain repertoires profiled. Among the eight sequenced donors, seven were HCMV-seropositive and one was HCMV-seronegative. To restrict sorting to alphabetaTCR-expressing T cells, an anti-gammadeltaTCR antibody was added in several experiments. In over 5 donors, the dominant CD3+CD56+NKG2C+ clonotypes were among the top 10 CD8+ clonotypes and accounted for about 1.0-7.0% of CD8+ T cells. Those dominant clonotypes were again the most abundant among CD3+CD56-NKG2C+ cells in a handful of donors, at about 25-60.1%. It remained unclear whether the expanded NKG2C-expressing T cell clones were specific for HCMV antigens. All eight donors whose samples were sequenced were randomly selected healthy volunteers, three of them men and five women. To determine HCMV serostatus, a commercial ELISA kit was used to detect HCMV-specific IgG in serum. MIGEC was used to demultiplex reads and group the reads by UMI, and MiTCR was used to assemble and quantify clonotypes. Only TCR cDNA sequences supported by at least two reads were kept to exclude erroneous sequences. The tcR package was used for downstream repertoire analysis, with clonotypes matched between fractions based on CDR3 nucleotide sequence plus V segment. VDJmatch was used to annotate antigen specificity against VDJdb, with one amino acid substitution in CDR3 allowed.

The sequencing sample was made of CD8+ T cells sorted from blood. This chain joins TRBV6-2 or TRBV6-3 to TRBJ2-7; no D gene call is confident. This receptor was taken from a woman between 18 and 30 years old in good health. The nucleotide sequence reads TGTGCCAGCAGACCTAGTGAGACCTACGAGCAGTACTTC. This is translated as CASRPSETYEQYF.